A single sample gave rise to the 21 T cell receptor beta chains below, sequenced in a study of T cells in localized non-small cell lung cancer. Profiling relied on immunoSEQ multiplex PCR, and the TCRdb table lists in-frame clones only, not all of them. The table shows under 15,000 clones, with approximately 88% occurring only once. Sequencing used peripheral blood, obtained before any cancer treatment. The source of these receptors is a male donor aged 60 or over with stage I squamous cell lung carcinoma.

This clone was counted once. The chain recombines TRBV7-2 with TRBJ2-7, with TRBD2 as a possible D gene (5 bases). With 5 bases removed from V and 6 bases from J, the gap between germline ends came to 8 bases. The CDR3 covers 11 residues. The germline CDR1 and CDR2 sequences are SGHTA and FQGNSA. CDR3 protein: CASSVSGEQYF. The CDR3 nucleotides are TGTGCCAGCAGCGTAAGCGGCGAGCAGTACTTC. Full variable domain (remainder filled in from reference TRBV7-2 and TRBJ2-7): GAGVSQSPSNKVTEKGKDVELRCDPISGHTALYWYRQSLGQGLEFLIYFQGNSAPDKSGLPSDRFSAERTGGSVSTLTIQRTQQEDSAVYLCASSVSGEQYFGPGTRLTVT.

In its sample, this clone was seen a few times. This chain uses TRBV19 with TRBJ1-3, with TRBD1 as a possible D gene (5 bases). Trimming removed 6 bases at V and 7 bases at J, with 13 bases between. The V gene's germline CDR1 is LNHDA and CDR2 SQIVND (reference sequence). This CDR3 is built from 13 residues. CDR3 coding DNA: TGTGCCAGTAGGCCCAGGGTAGACAACACCATATATTTT. Translating it yields CASRPRVDNTIYF.

This sequence joins TRBV27 and TRBJ2-7; 10 bases agree with TRBD2. Germline CDR1 MNHEY, CDR2 SMNVEV (reference sequence). CDR3 length: 16 residues. V shed 1 base and J 1 base; nucleotides not matched to a gene: 4. Here the CDR3 reads CASSLFRTSGSYEQYF. The CDR3 DNA sequence: TGTGCCAGCAGTTTATTTAGGACTAGCGGTTCCTACGAGCAGTACTTC.

The chain links TRBV28 to TRBJ1-2; D call uncertain. Trimming cost V 3 bases and J 0 bases, with 5 bases left between them. Germline CDR1 and CDR2: MDHEN and SYDVKM. The length of the CDR3 is 13 residues. The chain's CDR3 is CASSLGANYGYTF. For the CDR3, the DNA is TGTGCCAGCAGTTTGGGAGCTAACTATGGCTACACCTTC.

This clone was seen a single time. The chain couples TRBV11-2 to TRBJ2-1; a possible D gene is TRBD1 (6 bases). This CDR3 has 16 residues. Germline CDR1 SGHAT, CDR2 FQNNGV. Deletions cut 5 bases from V and 3 bases from J, with 17 bases between. CDR3 in amino acids: CASSQLDSEIYNEQFF. For the CDR3, the DNA is TGTGCCAGCAGCCAATTGGACAGCGAGATCTACAATGAGCAGTTCTTC.

The rearrangement links TRBV6-1 to TRBJ1-2; possible D gene TRBD1, 5 bases. The germline V gene encodes CDR1 MNHNS and CDR2 SASEGT. The CDR3 loop spans 14 amino acids. The DNA for the CDR3 is TGTGTCGCTGCCTACCCAGGGACTGGCTATGGCTACACCTTC. This gives the protein CVAAYPGTGYGYTF.

The chain is built from TRBV5-1 and TRBJ2-1; D gene unclear. The CDR3 runs 14 residues. The V end was cut by 4 bases, the J end by 9 bases, with 17 bases between. Germline CDR1 and CDR2: SGHRS and YFSETQ. The CDR3 region is CASSHPLGPSEQFF. Here the CDR3 DNA reads TGCGCCAGCAGCCATCCTTTAGGGCCCTCTGAGCAGTTCTTC.

The rearrangement joins TRBV5-4 to TRBJ2-3; D is unresolved. V lost 1 base, J lost 4 bases, and 10 bases lay in between. Germline V lookup: CDR1 SGHNT, CDR2 YYREEE (reference sequence). The CDR3 has 14 residues. The CDR3 coding sequence is TGTGCCAGCAGCTTGCCGGCTAGTTCAGATACGCAGTATTTT. It translates to CASSLPASSDTQYF.

The gene calls are TRBV4-2 and TRBJ2-7; 10 bases match TRBD2. With 0 bases clipped from V and 2 bases from J, the junction kept 4 bases outside the gene matches. This CDR3 has 16 residues. Germline values: CDR1 LGHNA, CDR2 YNFKEQ. CDR3 DNA sequence: TGTGCCAGCAGCCAAGATTCCACTAGCGGGACCTACGAGCAGTACTTC. Its translation: CASSQDSTSGTYEQYF.

The J gene is TRBJ2-7, the V gene TRBV7-8; D possibly uses TRBD1 or TRBD2 (5 bases each). Germline V CDR1 and CDR2: SGHVS, FQNEAQ. V was trimmed by 4 bases and J by 4 bases, leaving 11 bases between them. This CDR3 is built from 13 residues. Here the CDR3 DNA reads TGTGCCAGCAGCTGGGACGGGATTTACGAGCAGTACTTC. It yields the protein CASSWDGIYEQYF.

The rearrangement uses TRBV5-1 and TRBJ2-7, with TRBD2 matching over 8 bases. This CDR3 spans 15 amino acids. The germline V gene encodes CDR1 SGHRS and CDR2 YFSETQ. With 5 bases clipped from V and 1 base from J, the junction kept 8 bases outside the gene matches. The CDR3 region is CASSYSAGESYEQYF. CDR3 DNA: TGCGCCAGCAGTTATTCAGCGGGAGAGTCCTACGAGCAGTACTTC.

Only a few counts were recorded for this clone. The V and J genes are TRBV9 and TRBJ2-5; D perhaps matches TRBD1 (5 bases). V dropped 2 bases and J dropped 4 bases, with 15 bases sitting between them. CDR3 length: 15 residues. The germline V gene has CDR1 SGDLS and CDR2 YYNGEE. The CDR3 DNA sequence: TGTGCCAGCAGCGTGGAGACGTGGGGCGGAGAGACCCAGTACTTC. It codes for CASSVETWGGETQYF.

This clone was detected a few times. The chain carries TRBV27 and TRBJ1-2; D call uncertain. Germline V gives CDR1 MNHEY, CDR2 SMNVEV (reference sequence). The ends were cut back, 5 bases at V and 4 bases at J, with 8 bases in the middle. CDR3 length: 12 residues. This chain's CDR3 is CASSTLGYGYTF. The CDR3, as DNA: TGTGCCAGCAGTACCTTGGGCTATGGCTACACCTTC.

This clone was seen just once. This chain uses TRBV5-4 with TRBJ1-4, with D hard to call. Germline V lookup: CDR1 SGHNT, CDR2 YYREEE (reference sequence). CDR3 length: 13 residues. V lost 3 bases to trimming and J lost 8 bases, with 11 bases between them. CDR3 nucleotides: TGTGCCAGCAGCTCGGCCGGCTGGGAAAAACTGTTTTTT. Translated, it gives CASSSAGWEKLFF.

The rearrangement links TRBV30 to TRBJ2-3, with unresolved D. The V gene lost 1 base and the J gene lost 0 bases, with 5 bases spanning the gap. This CDR3 region has 13 residues. CDR1 and CDR2 from the germline V gene are GTSNPN and SVGIG (reference sequence). The CDR3 region has the DNA TGTGCCTGGAGTGAGGCTAGCACAGATACGCAGTATTTT. Translating gives CAWSEASTDTQYF.

This chain links TRBV6-5 with TRBJ1-2, with TRBD1 matching over 7 bases. The CDR3 sequence is 14 residues long. J was trimmed by 3 bases and V by 4 bases; bases with no gene match: 5. Per germline, CDR1 MNHEY and CDR2 SVGAGI. The CDR3 sequence is CASSSMTGYYGYTF. In nucleotides, the CDR3 is TGTGCCAGCAGTTCTATGACAGGGTACTATGGCTACACCTTC.

The V gene is TRBV27, the J gene TRBJ1-4; D ambiguous. Germline V gene sequence: CDR1 MNHEY, CDR2 SMNVEV (reference sequence). Trimming took off 2 bases at V and 7 bases at J, with 8 bases between the two ends. The CDR3 length is 13 residues. CDR3 DNA: TGTGCCAGCAGTTTAGGATGGGGTGAAAAACTGTTTTTT. Protein sequence: CASSLGWGEKLFF.

V and J are TRBV7-2 and TRBJ1-5, with a possible D match to TRBD1 (6 bases). This CDR3 contains 15 residues. V was clipped by 0 bases and J by 7 bases, with 13 bases between them. The germline V gene has CDR1 SGHTA and CDR2 FQGNSA. The CDR3 sequence is CASSLAPGAGQPQHF. CDR3 bases: TGTGCCAGCAGCTTAGCGCCGGGGGCAGGACAGCCCCAGCATTTT.

The chain has TRBV21-1 and TRBJ2-5; TRBD1 is the table's D call, not checked against the DNA. TRBV21-1 is listed as a pseudogene. The CDR3 totals 19 residues. The CDR3 coding sequence is TGTGCCAGCAGCAAAACTTTCGACAGGGTAATTTGGTATCCAGAGACCCAGTACTTC. This gives the protein CASSKTFDRVIWYPETQYF.

The chain uses TRBV14 and TRBJ2-2; D call uncertain. Trimming took 8 bases from V and 3 from J, leaving 10 bases between them. CDR1 is SGHDN, CDR2 FVKESK, per germline. The CDR3 loop spans 13 amino acids. The CDR3 DNA reads TGTGCCAGCTCTCTCGCGGACACCGGGGAGCTGTTTTTT. Translated, it gives CASSLADTGELFF.

This clone appeared once. V gene TRBV7-6 combines with J gene TRBJ2-3, with 8 nucleotides matching TRBD1. V lost 4 bases to trimming and J lost 8 bases; unmatched junction nucleotides: 29. Looked up from germline, CDR1 is SGHVS and CDR2 is FNYEAQ. The CDR3 has 21 amino acids. The CDR3 reads CASSSLLDRGPLLTSAATQYF. Written as DNA, the CDR3 is TGTGCCAGCAGCTCCTTACTTGACAGGGGCCCGCTTCTTACTTCCGCCGCTACGCAGTATTTT.